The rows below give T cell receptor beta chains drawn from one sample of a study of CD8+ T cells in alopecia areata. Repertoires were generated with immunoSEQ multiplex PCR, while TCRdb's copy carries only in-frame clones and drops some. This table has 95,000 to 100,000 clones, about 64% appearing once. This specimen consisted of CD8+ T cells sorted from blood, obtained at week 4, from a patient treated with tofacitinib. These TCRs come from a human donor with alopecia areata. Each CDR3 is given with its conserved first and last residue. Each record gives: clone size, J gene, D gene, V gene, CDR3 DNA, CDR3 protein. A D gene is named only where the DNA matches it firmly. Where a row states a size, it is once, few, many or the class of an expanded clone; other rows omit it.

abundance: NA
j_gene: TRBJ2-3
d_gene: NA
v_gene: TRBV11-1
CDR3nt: TGTGCCAGCAGCTTAGGAGGGACAAACACAGATACGCAGTATTTT
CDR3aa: CASSLGGTNTDTQYF

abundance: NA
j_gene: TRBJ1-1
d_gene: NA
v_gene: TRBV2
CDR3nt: TGTGCCAGCGCAACCTTCAGGGGTTTCACTGAAGCTTTCTTT
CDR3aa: CASATFRGFTEAFF

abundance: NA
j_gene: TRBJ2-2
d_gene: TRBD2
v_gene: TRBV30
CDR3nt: TGTGCCTGGAGTGGGGCAGGGAGGGTCGCCGGGGAGCTGTTTTTT
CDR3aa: CAWSGAGRVAGELFF

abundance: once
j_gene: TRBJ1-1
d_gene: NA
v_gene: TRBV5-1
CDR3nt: TGCGCCAGCAGCTTGGCCGACAACACTGAAGCTTTCTTT
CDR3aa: CASSLADNTEAFF

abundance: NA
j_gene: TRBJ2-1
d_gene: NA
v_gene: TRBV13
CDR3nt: TGTGCCAGCAGCCAAGTGAGAGTAGAGCCCAATGAGCAGTTCTTC
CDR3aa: CASSQVRVEPNEQFF

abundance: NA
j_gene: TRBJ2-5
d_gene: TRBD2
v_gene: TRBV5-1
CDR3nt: TGCGCCAGCAGCGTTAGCGGGGGGGCCGGAGAGACCCAGTACTTC
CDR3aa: CASSVSGGAGETQYF

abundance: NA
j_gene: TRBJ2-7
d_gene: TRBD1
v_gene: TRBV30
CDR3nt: TGTGCCTGGAGCGGATACAGGGGCGCCTACGAGCAGTACTTC
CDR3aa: CAWSGYRGAYEQYF

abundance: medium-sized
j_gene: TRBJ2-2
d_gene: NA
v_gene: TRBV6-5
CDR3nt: TGTGCCAGCAGTTTAGTGGACGGGGAGCTGTTTTTT
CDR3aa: CASSLVDGELFF

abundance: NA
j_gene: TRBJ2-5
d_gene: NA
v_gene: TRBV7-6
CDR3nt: TGTGCCAGCAGCTTACTTCGGGGAGGTAACCAAGAGACCCAGTACTTC
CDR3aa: CASSLLRGGNQETQYF

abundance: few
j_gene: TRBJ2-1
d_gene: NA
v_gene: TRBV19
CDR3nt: TGTGCCAGTACGGCCAGCTCCTACAATGAGCAGTTCTTC
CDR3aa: CASTASSYNEQFF

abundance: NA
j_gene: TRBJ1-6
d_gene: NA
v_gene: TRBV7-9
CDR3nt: TGTGCCAGCAGCTTGGGTAATTCACCCCTCCACTTT
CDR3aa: CASSLGNSPLHF

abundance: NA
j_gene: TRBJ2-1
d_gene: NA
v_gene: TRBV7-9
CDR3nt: TGTGCCAGCAGCCAACCGGACACCGGCCTTAGCTCCTACAATGAGCAGTTCTTC
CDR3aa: CASSQPDTGLSSYNEQFF

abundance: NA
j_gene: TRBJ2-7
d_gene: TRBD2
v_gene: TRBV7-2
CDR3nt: TGTGCCAGCAGCTTGGAGGTTGGCGGGGGGTACGAGCAGTACTTC
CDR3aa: CASSLEVGGGYEQYF

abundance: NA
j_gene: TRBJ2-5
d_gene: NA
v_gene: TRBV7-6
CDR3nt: TGTGCCAGCAGCTACCGCGCTAGCGCGCAAGAGACCCAGTACTTC
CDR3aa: CASSYRASAQETQYF

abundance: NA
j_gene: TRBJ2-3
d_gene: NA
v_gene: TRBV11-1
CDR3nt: TGTGCCAGCAGCTCAACGACTAATACGCAGTATTTT
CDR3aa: CASSSTTNTQYF

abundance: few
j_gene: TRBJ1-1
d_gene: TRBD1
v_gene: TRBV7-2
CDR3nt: TGTGCCAGCAGCGCGGGTCCGGGACAGGGCGGCACTGAAGCTTTCTTT
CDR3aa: CASSAGPGQGGTEAFF

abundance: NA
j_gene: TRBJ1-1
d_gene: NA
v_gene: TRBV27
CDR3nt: NA
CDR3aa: CASSWGGGTFF

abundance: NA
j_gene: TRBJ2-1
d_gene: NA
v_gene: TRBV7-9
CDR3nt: TGTGCCAGCAGCGCAACGACTAGTACCGGCAATGAGCAGTTCTTC
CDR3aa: CASSATTSTGNEQFF

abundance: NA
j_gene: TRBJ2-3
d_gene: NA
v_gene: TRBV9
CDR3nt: TGTGCCAGCAGCGTAGGCGAGACTAGCACAGATACGCAGTATTTT
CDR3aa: CASSVGETSTDTQYF

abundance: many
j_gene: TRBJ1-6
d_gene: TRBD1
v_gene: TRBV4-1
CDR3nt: TGCGCCAGCAGCCCGGTGTCCGGGACAGGGAATGAACCCCTCCACTTT
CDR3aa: CASSPVSGTGNEPLHF

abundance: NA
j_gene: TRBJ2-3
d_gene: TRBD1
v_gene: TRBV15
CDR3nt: TGTGCCACCAGCAGAGATCAAGGGGGCCCCACAGATACGCAGTATTTT
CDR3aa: CATSRDQGGPTDTQYF

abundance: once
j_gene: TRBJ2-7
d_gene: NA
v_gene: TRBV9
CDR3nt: TGTGCCAGCAGCGTAGGGACAGTTGGGGCCGAGCAGTACTTC
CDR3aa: CASSVGTVGAEQYF

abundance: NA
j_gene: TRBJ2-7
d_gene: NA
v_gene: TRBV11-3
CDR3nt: TGTGCCAGCAGCTTAGATCCAACGGCCACCTACGAGCAGTACTTC
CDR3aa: CASSLDPTATYEQYF

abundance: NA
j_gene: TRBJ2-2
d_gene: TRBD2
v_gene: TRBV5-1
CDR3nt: TGCGCCAGCAGCTTAAAGGGACTAGCGGGAGACTACACCGGGGAGCTGTTTTTT
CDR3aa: CASSLKGLAGDYTGELFF

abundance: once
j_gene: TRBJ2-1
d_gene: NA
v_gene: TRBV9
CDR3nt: TGTGCCAGCAGCGTAGCTAGTGCGTATGAGCAGTTCTTC
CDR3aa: CASSVASAYEQFF

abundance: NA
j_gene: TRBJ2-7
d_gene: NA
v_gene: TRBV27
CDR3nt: TGTGCCAGCAGGCGTTCCGTGAGGGGCGCCTACGAGCAGTACTTC
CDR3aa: CASRRSVRGAYEQYF

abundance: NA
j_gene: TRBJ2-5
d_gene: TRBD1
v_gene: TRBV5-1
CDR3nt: TGCGCCAGCAGCTGGGGACAGGGGCAAGAGACCCAGTACTTC
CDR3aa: CASSWGQGQETQYF

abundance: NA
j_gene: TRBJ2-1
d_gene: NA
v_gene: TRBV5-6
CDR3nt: TGTGCCAGCAGCCCAAACCCTAGGAACAATGAGCAGTTCTTC
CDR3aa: CASSPNPRNNEQFF

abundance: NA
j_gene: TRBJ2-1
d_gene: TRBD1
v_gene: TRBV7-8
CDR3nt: TGTGCCAGCAGCTTTCCGGACAGGATTTACAATGAGCAGTTCTTC
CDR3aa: CASSFPDRIYNEQFF

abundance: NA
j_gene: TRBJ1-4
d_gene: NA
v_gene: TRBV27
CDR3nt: TGTGCCAGCAGTCGACGGATTCCACTAAAACTGTTTTTT
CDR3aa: CASSRRIPLKLFF

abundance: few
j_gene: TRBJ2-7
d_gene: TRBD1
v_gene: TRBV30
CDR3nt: TGTGCCTGGAGTGTAATCGACAGGGCCTACGAGCAGTACTTC
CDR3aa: CAWSVIDRAYEQYF

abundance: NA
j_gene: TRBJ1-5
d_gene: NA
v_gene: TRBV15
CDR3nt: TGTGCCACCAGCAGAGATCGCCCCCCGGGCCAGCCCCAGCATTTT
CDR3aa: CATSRDRPPGQPQHF

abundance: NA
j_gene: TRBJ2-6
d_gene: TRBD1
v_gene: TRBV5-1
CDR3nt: TGCGCCAGCAGCTTGGGCGACAGGGGCTACGGTGGGGCCAACGTCCTGACTTTC
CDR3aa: CASSLGDRGYGGANVLTF

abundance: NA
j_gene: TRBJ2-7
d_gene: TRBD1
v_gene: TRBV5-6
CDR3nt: TGTGCCAGCAGCCCGACAGGGGGTGCGTACGAGCAGTACTTC
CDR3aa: CASSPTGGAYEQYF

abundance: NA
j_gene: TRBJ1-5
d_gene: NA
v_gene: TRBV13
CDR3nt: TGTGCCAGCAGCCTTGGGACGGGAGGACAGCCCCAGCATTTT
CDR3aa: CASSLGTGGQPQHF

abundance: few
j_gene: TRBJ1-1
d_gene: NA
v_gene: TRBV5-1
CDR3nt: TGCGCCAGCAGCTTTTTGGACGGGAACACTGAAGCTTTCTTT
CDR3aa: CASSFLDGNTEAFF

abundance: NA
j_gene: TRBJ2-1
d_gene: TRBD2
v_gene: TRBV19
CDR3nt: TGTGCCAGTAGACCTGGGACCCGCGTGGGGGGGGAGCAGTTCTTC
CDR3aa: CASRPGTRVGGEQFF

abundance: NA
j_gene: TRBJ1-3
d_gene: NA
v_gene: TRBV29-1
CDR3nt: TGCAGCGTTGTACCCGGCGGTGCGGGAAACACCATATATTTT
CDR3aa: CSVVPGGAGNTIYF

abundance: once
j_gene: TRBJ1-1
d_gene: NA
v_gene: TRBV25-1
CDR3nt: TGTGCCAGCAGTGAATTCGAGGTGCTGGGCAGGAGTAACACTGAAGCTTTCTTT
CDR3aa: CASSEFEVLGRSNTEAFF

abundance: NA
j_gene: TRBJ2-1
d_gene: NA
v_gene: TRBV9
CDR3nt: TGTGCCAGCAGCGTAGTGGGGTCGCCAGGTGGGCAGTTCTTC
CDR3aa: CASSVVGSPGGQFF

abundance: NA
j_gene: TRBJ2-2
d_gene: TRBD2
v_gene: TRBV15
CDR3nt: TGTGCCACCAGCAGGGTCAAGCGGGGGACCGGGGAGCTGTTTTTT
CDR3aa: CATSRVKRGTGELFF

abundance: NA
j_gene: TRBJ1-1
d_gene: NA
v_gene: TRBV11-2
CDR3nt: TGTGCCAGCAGCCCATCCTTCCCAGCGAACACTGAAGCTTTCTTT
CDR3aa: CASSPSFPANTEAFF

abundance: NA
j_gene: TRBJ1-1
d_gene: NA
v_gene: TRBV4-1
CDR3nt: TGCGCCAGCAGCCCGGACATTCGAGGCACTGAAGCTTTCTTT
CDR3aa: CASSPDIRGTEAFF

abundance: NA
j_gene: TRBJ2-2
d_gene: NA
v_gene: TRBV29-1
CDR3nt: TGCAGCGCGGAGGGTAGTCCGAACACCGGGGAGCTGTTTTTT
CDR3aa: CSAEGSPNTGELFF

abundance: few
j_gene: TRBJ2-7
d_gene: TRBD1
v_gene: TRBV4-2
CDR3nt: TGTGCCAGCAGCCAGGGACAGGAGCAGTACTTC
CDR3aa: CASSQGQEQYF

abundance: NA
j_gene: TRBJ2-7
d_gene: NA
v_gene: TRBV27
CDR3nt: TGTGCCAGCAGTTTATACGGGAGCTCCTACGAGCAGTACTTC
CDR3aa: CASSLYGSSYEQYF

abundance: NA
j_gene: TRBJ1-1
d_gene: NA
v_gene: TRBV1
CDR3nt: TGCACCAGCAGCCAGGGACAGGGGGCGACGAACACTGAAGCTTTCTTT
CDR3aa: CTSSQGQGATNTEAFF

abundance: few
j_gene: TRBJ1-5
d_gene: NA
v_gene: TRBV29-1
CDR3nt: TGCAGCGTCCTAGAGGGGGATTTTAAGCCCCAGCATTTT
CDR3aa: CSVLEGDFKPQHF

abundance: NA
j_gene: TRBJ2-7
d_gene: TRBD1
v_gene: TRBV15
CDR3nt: TGTGCCACCAGCAGAGATTTAGGGACAGCCTACGAGCAGTACTTC
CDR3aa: CATSRDLGTAYEQYF

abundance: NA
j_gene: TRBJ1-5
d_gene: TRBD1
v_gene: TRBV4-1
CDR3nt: TGCGCCAGCAGCCAAGGACAGGGAGATCAGCCCCAGCATTTT
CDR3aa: CASSQGQGDQPQHF

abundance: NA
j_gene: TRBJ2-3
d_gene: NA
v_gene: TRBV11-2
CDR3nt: TGTGCCAGCAGAACACCAGGGGGCACAGATACGCAGTATTTT
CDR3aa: CASRTPGGTDTQYF

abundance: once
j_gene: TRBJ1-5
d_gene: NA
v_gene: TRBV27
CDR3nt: TGTGCCAGCAGTTCCGTAGGGGGGGAAGGCAATCAGCCCCAGCATTTT
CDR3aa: CASSSVGGEGNQPQHF